This passage covers 16 T cell receptor beta chains from one sample sequenced in a study of response to subunit inactivated influenza vaccine (dated by TCRdb to about 2018). Library prep was done by RT-PCR. TCRdb shows the sequencer as Illumina HiSeq 2500. Clones were called with MiXCR by TCRdb after fastp trimmed the public reads at Q25, and only in-frame beta chains were retained. Each entry is one CDR3 protein sequence, shown with its most common DNA and genes. Recorded for this sample are over 450,000 distinct CDR3 sequences; 10% to 15% of them occurred a single time. The ten largest clonotypes hold roughly 13% of the sample. The time point label, read with the paper, signifies: around 47 days after influenza vaccine administration. The specimen comprised PBMCs from blood, sampled about 40 days after vaccination. These receptors were taken from a man aged 50-60 years who received an inactivated influenza vaccine. Donor details come from another sample of the same person, matched by shared clones.

The CDR3 DNA sequence: TGTGCCAGCAGCCCTCTCGGCGGGGGCTATGAGCAGTTCTTC. Amino acid sequence: CASSPLGGGYEQFF. The rearrangement links TRBV14 to TRBJ2-1, with D possibly being TRBD2 (7 bases). V gave up 4 bases and J gave up 8 bases, with 15 bases separating them. CDR1 SGHDN and CDR2 FVKESK come from the germline V gene. This CDR3 is built from 14 residues.

This clonotype was seen a handful of times. V usage is TRBV11-2 and J usage is TRBJ2-5; D call uncertain. Germline CDR1 SGHAT, CDR2 FQNNGV. The CDR3 has 11 residues. The ends were cut back, 5 bases at V and 9 bases at J, with 10 bases in the middle. CDR3 sequence reads: CASSLKVSQYF. The CDR3 DNA reads TGTGCCAGCAGCCTGAAGGTTTCCCAGTACTTC. Full variable domain (rest looked up from reference TRBV11-2 and TRBJ2-5): EAGVAQSPRYKIIEKRQSVAFWCNPISGHATLYWYQQILGQGPKLLIQFQNNGVVDDSQLPKDRFSAERLKGVDSTLKIQPAKLEDSAVYLCASSLKVSQYFGPGTRLLVL.

The chain has TRBV18 and TRBJ2-7, with 7 bases fitting TRBD1. Looked up from germline, CDR1 is KGHSH and CDR2 is LQKENI. This CDR3 is 15 amino acids long. Losses at the gene ends were 6 bases for V and 1 base for J; bases not matched to a gene: 9. CDR3 coding DNA: TGTGCCAGCTCCCGACGGGACAGATATTCCTACGAGCAGTACTTC. Translated, it gives CASSRRDRYSYEQYF.

CDR3 nucleotide sequence: TGTGCCAGCAGTTATAGGTCCTACAATGAGCAGTTCTTC. Protein product: CASSYRSYNEQFF. V is TRBV6-2 or TRBV6-3 and J is TRBJ2-1, with unresolved D. The CDR3 is 13 residues long. The V gene lost 3 bases and the J gene lost 1 base, with 4 bases spanning the gap. Per germline, CDR1 MNHEY and CDR2 SVGEGT.

This chain links TRBV5-1 with TRBJ2-7, with a tentative D call TRBD2 (6 bases). Germline CDR1 reads SGHRS; CDR2 reads YFSETQ. V lost 5 bases to trimming and J lost 3 bases, with 15 bases between them. The CDR3 covers 14 residues. The CDR3 is CASSLAVTNYEQYF. In nucleotides, the CDR3 is TGCGCCAGCAGTTTAGCGGTAACGAACTACGAGCAGTACTTC.

This sequence joins TRBV5-5 and TRBJ2-7, with 9 bases that match TRBD1. Trimming at V came to 4 bases and at J to 3 bases, leaving 5 bases not matched to a gene. The germline V gene encodes CDR1 SGHKS and CDR2 YYEKEE (reference sequence). The CDR3 is 14 residues long. In DNA, the CDR3 is TGTGCCAGCAGCCATGACAGGGGGTTCTACGAGCAGTACTTC. Protein product: CASSHDRGFYEQYF.

This chain connects TRBV9 to TRBJ2-1, with 11 bases that match TRBD1. This CDR3 spans 14 amino acids. The junction had 6 bases not matched to a gene; V was cut back by 4 bases and J by 9 bases. CDR1 SGDLS and CDR2 YYNGEE come from the germline V gene. CDR3 sequence (DNA): TGTGCCAGCAGCATTGGACAGGGGGCTTTTGAGCAGTTCTTC. This gives the protein CASSIGQGAFEQFF.

V usage is TRBV20-1 and J usage is TRBJ2-2, with 7 nucleotides matching TRBD1. This CDR3 has 18 amino acids. Germline V gene sequence: CDR1 DFQATT, CDR2 SNEGSKA (reference sequence). The ends lost 5 bases at V and 3 bases at J; junction bases unmatched: 18. The CDR3 here is CSAPPTLRTGGYTGELFF. DNA of the CDR3: TGCAGTGCTCCGCCCACGTTAAGGACAGGTGGTTACACCGGGGAGCTGTTTTTT.

The sample holds a few counts of this clonotype. The chain has TRBV5-1 and TRBJ2-1; 12 bases match TRBD2. The CDR3 spans 13 residues. The germline V gene has CDR1 SGHRS and CDR2 YFSETQ. With V trimmed by 4 bases and J by 15 bases, 8 bases remained unmatched. CDR3 amino acids: CASSNGTSGPAFF. CDR3 DNA: TGCGCCAGCAGCAACGGGACTAGCGGGCCTGCGTTCTTC.

This clonotype showed up just a few times. CDR3 nucleotide sequence: TGTGCCAGCAGCTTAGCCCGACTATACTACACCGGGGAGCTGTTTTTT. Translating gives CASSLARLYYTGELFF. V usage is TRBV7-9 and J usage is TRBJ2-2; a weak D match, TRBD2 (5 bases). The germline V gene encodes CDR1 SEHNR and CDR2 FQNEAQ (reference sequence). CDR3 length: 16 residues. Trimming removed 0 bases from V and 3 bases from J, with 11 bases in between.

In this sample, this clonotype turned up a few times. The chain joins TRBV7-2 to TRBJ1-2; D is unresolved. The germline V gene has CDR1 SGHTA and CDR2 FQGNSA. The CDR3 spans 16 residues. The V and J ends lost 2 bases and 2 bases respectively, with 15 bases between them. The CDR3 nucleotides read TGTGCCAGCAGCTTATTCGCTGGAGGGCGGAACTATGGCTACACCTTC. Amino acid sequence: CASSLFAGGRNYGYTF.

This clonotype occurred a few times. The chain recombines TRBV10-1 with TRBJ1-1; TRBD1 matches 7 bases. V was pared by 2 bases and J by 7 bases, with 4 bases of the junction left unmatched. Germline CDR1 and CDR2: WNHNN and SYGVQD (reference sequence). The CDR3 is 13 amino acids. This CDR3 is CASSETGAGEAFF. The CDR3 region has the DNA TGCGCCAGCAGTGAGACAGGGGCCGGTGAAGCTTTCTTT.

This rearrangement joins TRBV4-1 to TRBJ2-7; the D is unclear. The CDR3 length is 13 residues. Trimming removed 0 bases from V and 3 bases from J, with 6 bases in between. Germline V gene lookup returns CDR1 MGHRA and CDR2 YSYEKL. The CDR3 here is CASSQDQLYEQYF. The DNA of the CDR3 is TGCGCCAGCAGCCAAGATCAGCTCTACGAGCAGTACTTC.

The V call is TRBV5-1, the J call TRBJ2-7, with TRBD2 matching 8 bases. The CDR3 loop spans 16 amino acids. V shed 3 bases and J 0 bases; nucleotides not matched to a gene: 8. Looked up from germline, CDR1 is SGHRS and CDR2 is YFSETQ. Here the CDR3 reads CASSWTGGGSSYEQYF. The CDR3 coding sequence is TGCGCCAGCAGCTGGACTGGCGGGGGGAGCTCCTACGAGCAGTACTTC.

This clonotype was counted between two and nine times. V gene TRBV7-2 combines with J gene TRBJ1-5; 11 nucleotides agree with TRBD1. The CDR3 covers 15 residues. Trimming cost V 5 bases and J 5 bases; bases outside gene matches: 5. Germline V gene data show CDR1 as SGHTA and CDR2 as FQGNSA. In DNA form, the CDR3 reads TGTGCCAGCAGCACCGGGACAGGGGGTCATCAGCCCCAGCATTTT. This gives the protein CASSTGTGGHQPQHF.

The table lists this clonotype with a few counts. This rearrangement joins TRBV5-6 to TRBJ1-5; D is ambiguous. In germline, CDR1 is SGHDT, CDR2 YYEEEE. V was pared by 2 bases and J by 5 bases, with 14 bases between. The CDR3 is 15 amino acids. In DNA, the CDR3 is TGTGCCAGCAGCTTTCTAACTCAAAGGGATCAGCCCCAGCATTTT. This sequence encodes CASSFLTQRDQPQHF.